The clone carrying this T cell receptor beta chain has a handful of counts. Antigen: not known. The entry originates in a study of cytotoxic CD8 clonotypes in ibrutinib-treated CLL. Study-level background: In all, more than 10 patients were relapsed/refractory, some 14 were treatment-naive and approximately 17 were IGHV unmutated.

Study outcomes and limitations: Public clonotypes, rarely seen, contracted or held steady on treatment. Clonality measured at baseline exceeded age-matched healthy donors, tracking circulating CD8+ T-cell counts.

Germline-derived CDR1 and CDR2 are SNHLY and FYNNEI. V shed 10 bases and J shed 0 bases, with 16 bases lying between them. This CDR3 contains 15 residues. Roughly 2.2 micrograms of genomic DNA from cryopreserved PBMCs went into TCR beta libraries. Assay used: immunoSEQ multiplex PCR; TCRdb lists only in-frame clones, some missing. The table lists approximately 300,000 clones, just under 80% of them singletons. The TCR comes from a human donor with chronic lymphocytic leukemia. The chain uses TRBV2 and TRBJ1-3, with TRBD1 as a possible D gene (6 bases). Sequencing was performed on PBMCs, taken before ibrutinib treatment. The CDR3 nucleotides are TGTGCCACTACTCCGGACAGCAGCTCTGGAAACACCATATATTTT. It translates to CATTPDSSSGNTIYF.